This TCR beta chain is from a study of T cell repertoires in ileal Crohn's disease. At the level of the study: All patients had surgery for stricturing (61%) or penetrating (around 39%) disease.

Described time point: neoterminal ileum biopsy at postoperative endoscopy, about 6 months after surgery. Concerning this clone itself: The antigen is unknown.

Findings and caveats of the study: Endoscopy was done a median roughly 6.9 months after surgery. Compared with non-smokers, active smokers at surgery showed more clonal expansions. Compared with CD4 T cells, sorted CD8 cells carried more expanded clones.

Only in-frame clones appear in the TCRdb table, and some are missing; sequencing was by immunoSEQ multiplex PCR. The top ten clones hold around 16% of a sample with fewer than 12,000 clones, about four fifths of them seen once. Germline CDR1 is GTSNPN and CDR2 is SVGIG (reference sequence). Trimming shortened V by 6 bases and J by 9 bases, and 11 bases separated the two germline ends. This CDR3 is built from 11 residues. V and J are TRBV30 and TRBJ1-4, with D possibly being TRBD1 (6 bases). The TCR was taken from an adult with Crohn's disease. What was sequenced was ileal tissue. The DNA for the CDR3 is TGTGCCTGTTACGGGGGGCAAAAACTGTTTTTT. Translation gives CACYGGQKLFF.